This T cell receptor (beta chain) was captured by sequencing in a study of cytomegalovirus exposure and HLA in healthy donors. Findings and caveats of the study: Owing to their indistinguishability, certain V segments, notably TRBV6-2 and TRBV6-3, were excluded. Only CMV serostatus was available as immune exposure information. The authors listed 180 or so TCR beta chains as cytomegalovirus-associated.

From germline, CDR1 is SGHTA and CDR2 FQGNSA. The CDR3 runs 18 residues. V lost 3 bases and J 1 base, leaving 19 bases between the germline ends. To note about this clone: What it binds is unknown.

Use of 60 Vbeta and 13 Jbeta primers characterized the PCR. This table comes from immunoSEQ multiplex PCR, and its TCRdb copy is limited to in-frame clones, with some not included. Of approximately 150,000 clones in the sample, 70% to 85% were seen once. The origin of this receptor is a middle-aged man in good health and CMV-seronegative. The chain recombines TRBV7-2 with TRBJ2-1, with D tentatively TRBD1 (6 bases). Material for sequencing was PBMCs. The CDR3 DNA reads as TGTGCCAGCAGCTTTACGTCCCACAGGGTTGGTTCCTACAATGAGCAGTTCTTC. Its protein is CASSFTSHRVGSYNEQFF.